This TCR beta chain was sequenced for a study of CD8 T cells in ankylosing spondylitis. In making TCR beta libraries, quantitative 5'-RACE with molecular barcodes was used. Using its own MiXCR run on the 5' RACE reads, TCRdb lists one record per CDR3 protein. The repertoire has more than 400,000 distinct CDR3 sequences, approximately 5.3% of them found once; the top ten carry approximately 4%. In the case of this clonotype: Its matching antigen is unknown.

Trimming shortened V by 5 bases and J by 7 bases, and 12 bases separated the two germline ends. The CDR3 totals 14 residues. Study conclusions and caveats: A subset of motif variants has previously been described in the synovial fluid and blood of reactive arthritis. CD8+ disease-linked clones were present at relatively low frequencies in blood. Matched ankylosing spondylitis synovial fluid reportedly showed significant enrichment of disease-linked clones. Characteristic of ankylosing spondylitis blood, it appeared, was a TCR beta motif comprising roughly 8 highly homologous variants.

Sequencing used blood, either unsorted or a sorted T cell fraction (not recorded which). The receptor comes from a male donor with ankylosing spondylitis. The chain recombines TRBV12-3 or TRBV12-4 with TRBJ1-6; D remains unclear. CDR3 protein: CASSLPDLNSPLHF. The DNA of the CDR3 is TGTGCCAGCAGTCTACCCGACCTCAATTCACCCCTCCACTTT.